The 26 T cell receptor beta chains below come from one sample, sequenced in a study of cytomegalovirus exposure and HLA in healthy donors. The PCR had 60 Vbeta and 13 Jbeta primers. TCRdb keeps only in-frame clones here, not all; method: immunoSEQ multiplex PCR. The data hold about 95,000 clones, with approximately 70% observed a single time. Sequenced sample: PBMCs. Source of these receptors: a woman between 50 and 59 years old in good health and CMV-seropositive.

The chain carries TRBV19 and TRBJ2-7; D call uncertain. Deletions cut 6 bases from V and 2 bases from J, with 14 bases between. CDR1 is LNHDA and CDR2 is SQIVND in the germline V gene (reference sequence). This CDR3 has 14 amino acids. CDR3 amino acids: CASSPSLETYEQYF. CDR3 in DNA: TGTGCCAGTAGCCCCAGCCTAGAGACCTACGAGCAGTACTTC.

This rearrangement joins TRBV5-1 to TRBJ2-7; D perhaps matches TRBD1 (6 bases). Germline CDR1 reads SGHRS; CDR2 reads YFSETQ. The CDR3 is 16 residues long. Trimming pared 3 bases from V and 0 bases from J, leaving 16 bases between. CDR3 bases: TGCGCCAGCAGCTGGGGTAGGGGGTTAGGCTCCTACGAGCAGTACTTC. It yields the protein CASSWGRGLGSYEQYF.

The J gene is TRBJ2-1, the V gene TRBV9; TRBD2 agrees at 12 bases. The CDR3 has 18 residues. Germline CDR1 reads SGDLS; CDR2 reads YYNGEE. With 4 bases clipped from V and 3 bases from J, the junction kept 11 bases outside the gene matches. The CDR3 here is CASSPTSGRWGSYNEQFF. For the CDR3, the DNA is TGTGCCAGCAGCCCGACTAGCGGGAGATGGGGGAGCTACAATGAGCAGTTCTTC.

This clone was recorded once. This sequence joins TRBV2 and TRBJ2-2; 9 bases fit TRBD1. The CDR3 is 14 amino acids. J lost 4 bases, V lost 9 bases, and 6 bases had no gene match. Germline V lookup: CDR1 SNHLY, CDR2 FYNNEI. For the CDR3, the DNA is TGTGCCAGAGGGGGGACAGGGTCCACCGGGGAGCTGTTTTTT. Translating gives CARGGTGSTGELFF. Full variable domain (remainder filled in from reference TRBV2 and TRBJ2-2): EPEVTQTPSHQVTQMGQEVILRCVPISNHLYFYWYRQILGQKVEFLVSFYNNEISEKSEIFDDQFSVERPDGSNFTLKIRSTKLEDSAMYFCARGGTGSTGELFFGEGSRLTVL.

This clone was seen a handful of times. This chain joins TRBV5-6 and TRBJ2-2, with TRBD1 identical over 10 bases. Germline V gene data show CDR1 as SGHDT and CDR2 as YYEEEE. V shed 0 bases and J 5 bases; nucleotides not matched to a gene: 4. The CDR3 sequence is 16 residues long. In DNA, the CDR3 is TGTGCCAGCAGCTTGGGGACAGGGGGACGGACCGGGGAGCTGTTTTTT. This gives the protein CASSLGTGGRTGELFF.

This clone was seen a few times. The V gene is TRBV18, the J gene TRBJ2-4, with a weak D call TRBD1 (7 bases). The CDR3 sequence is 16 residues long. The germline V gene has CDR1 KGHSH and CDR2 LQKENI. The V end was cut by 3 bases, the J end by 0 bases, with 12 bases between. CDR3 in DNA: TGTGCCAGCTCACCTCAGGGGGGACAAGCCAAAAACATTCAGTACTTC. Its protein product is CASSPQGGQAKNIQYF. Full variable domain (remainder filled in from reference TRBV18 and TRBJ2-4): NAGVMQNPRHLVRRRGQEARLRCSPMKGHSHVYWYRQLPEEGLKFMVYLQKENIIDESGMPKERFSAEFPKEGPSILRIQQVVRGDSAAYFCASSPQGGQAKNIQYFGAGTRLSVL.

This chain joins TRBV10-3 and TRBJ2-7; maybe TRBD1 (6 bases). V was trimmed by 6 bases and J by 3 bases, leaving 24 bases between them. The CDR3 runs to 17 residues. Germline values: CDR1 ENHRY, CDR2 SYGVKD. The CDR3 spells CAIRPGHTPRGLYEQYF. CDR3 in DNA: TGTGCCATCAGGCCGGGACATACTCCTCGAGGGCTCTACGAGCAGTACTTC.

This clone was detected only a few times. The chain employs TRBV7-2 and TRBJ1-1; D is perhaps TRBD1 (6 bases). Germline V lookup: CDR1 SGHTA, CDR2 FQGNSA. This CDR3 spans 14 amino acids. V was clipped by 3 bases and J by 5 bases, with 13 bases between them. Written as DNA, the CDR3 is TGTGCCAGCAGCTTGCGGGGGCTGAGGACTGAAGCTTTCTTT. It encodes CASSLRGLRTEAFF. Looking up the rest from reference TRBV7-2 and TRBJ1-1 gives the full variable domain: GAGVSQSPSNKVTEKGKDVELRCDPISGHTALYWYRQSLGQGLEFLIYFQGNSAPDKSGLPSDRFSAERTGGSVSTLTIQRTQQEDSAVYLCASSLRGLRTEAFFGQGTRLTVV.

This clone was counted a few times. The rearrangement joins TRBV6-1 to TRBJ2-3; TRBD1 might be the D (5 bases). The V end lost 2 bases, the J end lost 6 bases, and 21 bases lay between the germline ends. The CDR3 covers 17 residues. CDR1 MNHNS and CDR2 SASEGT come from the germline V gene. The CDR3 reads CASSEWGFVIGKDTQYF. The DNA of the CDR3 is TGTGCCAGCAGTGAATGGGGCTTCGTGATTGGGAAGGATACGCAGTATTTT.

The chain joins TRBV4-3 to TRBJ1-5; the D gene is possibly TRBD1 (6 bases). The V and J ends lost 0 bases and 3 bases respectively, with 12 bases between them. Per germline, CDR1 LGHNA and CDR2 YSLEER. The CDR3 is 16 residues long. The CDR3 region has the DNA TGCGCCAGCAGCCAAGACCCGGACAGATCCAATCAGCCCCAGCATTTT. It specifies CASSQDPDRSNQPQHF.

This clone was detected a few times. This sequence joins TRBV5-1 and TRBJ1-4; D ambiguous. Trimming cost V 3 bases and J 8 bases, with 8 bases left between them. The V gene's germline CDR1 is SGHRS and CDR2 YFSETQ. The CDR3 runs to 12 residues. In DNA, the CDR3 is TGCGCCAGCAGCTCACCGCAGGAAAAACTGTTTTTT. Its translation: CASSSPQEKLFF.

This clone appeared once. The rearrangement uses TRBV5-1 and TRBJ2-1, with 7 bases aligning to TRBD2. J lost 0 bases, V lost 0 bases, and 6 bases had no gene match. Germline V gene lookup returns CDR1 SGHRS and CDR2 YFSETQ. This CDR3 region has 17 residues. The CDR3, as DNA: TGCGCCAGCAGCTTGGCGGGAGGCACGAGCTCCTACAATGAGCAGTTCTTC. Protein sequence: CASSLAGGTSSYNEQFF.

The V call is TRBV2, the J call TRBJ2-2; 9 bases align to TRBD1. The CDR3 sequence is 14 residues long. Germline V gives CDR1 SNHLY, CDR2 FYNNEI. V trimming: 8 bases; J trimming: 4 bases; junction bases outside the gene matches: 5. CDR3 in DNA: TGTGCCAGCGGACAGGGGATTTTCACCGGGGAGCTGTTTTTT. Its translation: CASGQGIFTGELFF.

The rearrangement links TRBV10-3 to TRBJ1-1; D gene uncertain. This CDR3 region has 13 residues. V was cut by 3 bases and J by 0 bases, with 5 bases left in between. CDR1 ENHRY and CDR2 SYGVKD come from the germline V gene. The CDR3 region has the DNA TGTGCCATCAGTGAAACGGTGAACACTGAAGCTTTCTTT. As protein: CAISETVNTEAFF.

This clone has only one observation. The rearrangement links TRBV7-8 to TRBJ2-7; D gene uncertain. The CDR3 runs 11 residues. CDR1 SGHVS and CDR2 FQNEAQ come from the germline V gene. V dropped 4 bases and J dropped 5 bases, with 6 bases sitting between them. The CDR3 loop reads CASSSTHEQYF. Written as DNA, the CDR3 is TGTGCCAGCAGCTCGACTCACGAGCAGTACTTC.

This clone has more than one count but fewer than ten. The chain carries TRBV9 and TRBJ1-2; no clear D. This CDR3 region has 12 residues. Between the trimmed V and J ends, which lost 3 bases and 4 bases, there was a span of 7 bases. Germline V gene sequence: CDR1 SGDLS, CDR2 YYNGEE. CDR3 nucleotide sequence: TGTGCCAGCAGCGCCGGGATCTATGGCTACACCTTC. This sequence encodes CASSAGIYGYTF.

This chain uses TRBV5-1 with TRBJ1-1; TRBD1 matches 11 bases. The CDR3 contains 13 residues. From germline, CDR1 is SGHRS and CDR2 YFSETQ. V trimming: 4 bases; J trimming: 8 bases; junction bases outside the gene matches: 4. The CDR3 loop is CASSLGQGAEAFF. As DNA, the CDR3 is TGCGCCAGCAGCCTCGGACAGGGGGCAGAAGCTTTCTTT.

This clone was counted only a few times. The chain uses TRBV30 and TRBJ1-4; 9 bases agree with TRBD1. This CDR3 comprises 13 residues. Germline V CDR1 and CDR2: GTSNPN, SVGIG (reference sequence). The CDR3 protein is CARQGDTNEKLFF. CDR3 DNA sequence: TGTGCTCGACAGGGGGATACTAATGAAAAACTGTTTTTT.

This clone was recorded a few times. The gene calls are TRBV5-6 and TRBJ1-4; 7 bases line up with TRBD1. Germline CDR1 SGHDT, CDR2 YYEEEE. Trimming took 3 bases from V and 2 from J; bases not matched to a gene: 4. This CDR3 is built from 15 residues. The CDR3 DNA sequence: TGTGCCAGCAGCTCGCCGACAGGGACTAATGAAAAACTGTTTTTT. This encodes CASSSPTGTNEKLFF. Full variable domain (missing parts from reference TRBV5-6 and TRBJ1-4): DAGVTQSPTHLIKTRGQQVTLRCSPKSGHDTVSWYQQALGQGPQFIFQYYEEEERQRGNFPDRFSGHQFPNYSSELNVNALLLGDSALYLCASSSPTGTNEKLFFGSGTQLSVL.

This clone was detected once. The CDR3, as DNA: TGTGCCAGCGCAAATCCAGGTTTCTCCTACAATGAGCAGTTCTTC. Amino acid sequence: CASANPGFSYNEQFF. J is TRBJ2-1 and V is TRBV28; D is ambiguous. The V end was cut by 8 bases, the J end by 0 bases, with 14 bases between. CDR1 and CDR2 (germline): MDHEN, SYDVKM. The CDR3 is 15 amino acids.

The rearrangement uses TRBV5-1 and TRBJ2-2; possibly TRBD2 for D (6 bases). This CDR3 region has 15 residues. V gave up 4 bases and J gave up 5 bases, with 15 bases separating them. Germline V lookup: CDR1 SGHRS, CDR2 YFSETQ. The CDR3 nucleotides are TGCGCCAGCAGCCCTGGTGGGGGGTTTACCGGGGAGCTGTTTTTT. It specifies CASSPGGGFTGELFF.

There are a few counts of this clone. V is TRBV7-2 and J is TRBJ2-7; 8 bases map to TRBD1. Germline trimming cut 5 bases from V and 4 bases from J; bases unmatched to any gene: 7. The CDR3 is made up of 14 amino acids. Germline lookup yields CDR1 SGHTA and CDR2 FQGNSA. The CDR3 DNA is TGTGCCAGCAGCGCTAACAGGGGGAGGTACGAGCAGTACTTC. It yields the protein CASSANRGRYEQYF.

This clone was picked up one time. This chain links TRBV23-1 with TRBJ2-2; D is possibly TRBD1 (6 bases). TRBV23-1 counts as an open reading frame of uncertain function. There are 18 residues in the CDR3. V shed 1 base and J shed 0 bases, with 15 bases lying between them. The CDR3 protein is CASSQLGGACPNTGELFF. CDR3 nucleotides: TGCGCCAGCAGTCAATTAGGGGGAGCGTGTCCGAACACCGGGGAGCTGTTTTTT.

The gene calls are TRBV18 and TRBJ2-7, with TRBD2 as a possible D gene (6 bases). Germline CDR1 is KGHSH and CDR2 is LQKENI. The CDR3 consists of 12 residues. Trimming removed 4 bases at V and 4 bases at J, with 8 bases between. CDR3 amino acids: CASSRDSYEQYF. The CDR3 DNA sequence: TGTGCCAGCTCACGGGACTCGTACGAGCAGTACTTC.

As for this clone: At one boundary the junction diverges from the germline segment, which might be a read error. V and J are TRBV7-2 and TRBJ2-1, with 7 bases that match TRBD2. Per the germline V gene, CDR1 is SGHTA and CDR2 is FQGNSA. The CDR3 covers 14 residues. CDR3 nucleotides: TGTGCCAGCAGCCTAGCGGAGTCCTACAATGAGCAGTTCTTC. Amino acids: CASSLAESYNEQFF.

The rearrangement uses TRBV27 and TRBJ2-5, with D perhaps TRBD2 (7 bases). V dropped 10 bases and J dropped 4 bases, with 25 bases sitting between them. The CDR3 covers 16 residues. CDR1 MNHEY and CDR2 SMNVEV come from the germline V gene (reference sequence). CDR3 sequence (DNA): TGTGCCACTACGAAAAGGGGGGGATGGGGCCCAGAGACCCAGTACTTC. Encoded protein: CATTKRGGWGPETQYF.